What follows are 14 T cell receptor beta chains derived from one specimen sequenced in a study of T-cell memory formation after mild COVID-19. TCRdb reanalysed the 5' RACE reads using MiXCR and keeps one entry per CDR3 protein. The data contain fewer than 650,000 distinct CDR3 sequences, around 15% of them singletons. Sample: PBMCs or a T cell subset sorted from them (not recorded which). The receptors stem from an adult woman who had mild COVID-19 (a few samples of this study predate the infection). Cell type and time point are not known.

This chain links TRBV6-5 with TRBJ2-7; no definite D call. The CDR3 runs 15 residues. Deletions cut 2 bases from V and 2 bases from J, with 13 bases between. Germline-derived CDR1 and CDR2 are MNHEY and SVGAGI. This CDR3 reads CASSYGQVKPYEQYF. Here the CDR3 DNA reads TGTGCCAGCAGTTACGGGCAGGTAAAACCCTACGAGCAGTACTTC.

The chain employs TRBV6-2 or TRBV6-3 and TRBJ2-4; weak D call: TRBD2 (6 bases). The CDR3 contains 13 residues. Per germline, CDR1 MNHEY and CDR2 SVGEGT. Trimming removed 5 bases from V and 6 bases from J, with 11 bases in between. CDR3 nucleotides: TGTGCCAGCAGTCCCGGGAGCGTAAACATTCAGTACTTC. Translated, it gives CASSPGSVNIQYF.

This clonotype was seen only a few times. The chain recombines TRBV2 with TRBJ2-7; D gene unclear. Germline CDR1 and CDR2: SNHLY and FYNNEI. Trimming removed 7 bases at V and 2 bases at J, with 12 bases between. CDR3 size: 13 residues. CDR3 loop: CASIAVLTYEQYF. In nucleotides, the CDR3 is TGTGCCAGCATTGCAGTTTTAACCTACGAGCAGTACTTC. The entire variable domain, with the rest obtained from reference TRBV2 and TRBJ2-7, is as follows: EPEVTQTPSHQVTQMGQEVILRCVPISNHLYFYWYRQILGQKVEFLVSFYNNEISEKSEIFDDQFSVERPDGSNFTLKIRSTKLEDSAMYFCASIAVLTYEQYFGPGTRLTVT.

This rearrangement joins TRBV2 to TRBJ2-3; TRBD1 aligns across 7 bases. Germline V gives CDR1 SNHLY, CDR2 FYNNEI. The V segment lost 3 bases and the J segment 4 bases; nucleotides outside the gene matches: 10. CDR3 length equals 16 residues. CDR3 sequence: CASSEITARGPDTQYF. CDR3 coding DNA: TGTGCCAGCAGTGAGATCACCGCGAGGGGGCCAGATACGCAGTATTTT.

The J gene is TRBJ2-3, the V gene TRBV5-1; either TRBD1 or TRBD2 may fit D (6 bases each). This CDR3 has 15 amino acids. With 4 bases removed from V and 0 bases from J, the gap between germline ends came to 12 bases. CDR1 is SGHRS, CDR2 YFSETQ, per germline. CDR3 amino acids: CASSRWGASTDTQYF. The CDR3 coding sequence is TGCGCCAGCAGCCGGTGGGGGGCCAGCACAGATACGCAGTATTTT.

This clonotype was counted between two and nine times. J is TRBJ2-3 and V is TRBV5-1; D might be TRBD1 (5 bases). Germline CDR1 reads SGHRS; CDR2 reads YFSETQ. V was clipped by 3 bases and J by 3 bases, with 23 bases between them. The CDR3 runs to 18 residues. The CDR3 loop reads CASSSGQPIRRRTDTQYF. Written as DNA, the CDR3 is TGCGCCAGCAGCTCTGGACAACCGATTCGTCGTAGGACAGATACGCAGTATTTT.

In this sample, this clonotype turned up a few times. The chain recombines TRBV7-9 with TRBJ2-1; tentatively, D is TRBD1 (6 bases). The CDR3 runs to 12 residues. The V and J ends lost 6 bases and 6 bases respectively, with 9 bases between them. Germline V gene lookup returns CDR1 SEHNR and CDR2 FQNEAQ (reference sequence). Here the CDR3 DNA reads TGTGCCAGCAGGACAGGCCGCAATGAGCAGTTCTTC. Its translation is CASRTGRNEQFF. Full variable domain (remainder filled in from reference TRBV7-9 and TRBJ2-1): DTGVSQNPRHKITKRGQNVTFRCDPISEHNRLYWYRQTLGQGPEFLTYFQNEAQLEKSRLLSDRFSAERPKGSFSTLEIQRTEQGDSAMYLCASRTGRNEQFFGPGTRLTVL.

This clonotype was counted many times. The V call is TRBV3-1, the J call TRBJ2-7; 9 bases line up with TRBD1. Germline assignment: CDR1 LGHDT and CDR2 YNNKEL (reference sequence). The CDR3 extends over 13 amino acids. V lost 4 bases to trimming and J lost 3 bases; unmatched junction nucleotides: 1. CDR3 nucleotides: TGTGCCAGCAGCCGACAGGGGGGCTACGAGCAGTACTTC. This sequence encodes CASSRQGGYEQYF.

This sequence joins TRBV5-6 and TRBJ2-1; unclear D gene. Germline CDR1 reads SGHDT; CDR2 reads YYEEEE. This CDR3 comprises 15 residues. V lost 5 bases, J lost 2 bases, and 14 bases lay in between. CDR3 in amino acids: CASRKSMAAYNEQFF. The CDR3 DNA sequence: TGTGCCAGCAGGAAGAGCATGGCGGCCTACAATGAGCAGTTCTTC.

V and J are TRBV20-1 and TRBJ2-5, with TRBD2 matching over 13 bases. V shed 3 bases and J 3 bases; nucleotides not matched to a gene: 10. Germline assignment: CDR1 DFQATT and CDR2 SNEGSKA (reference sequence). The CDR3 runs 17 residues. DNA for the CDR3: TGCAGTGCTAGGGGGACTAGCGGGGTAGGCATGGAAGAGACCCAGTACTTC. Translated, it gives CSARGTSGVGMEETQYF.

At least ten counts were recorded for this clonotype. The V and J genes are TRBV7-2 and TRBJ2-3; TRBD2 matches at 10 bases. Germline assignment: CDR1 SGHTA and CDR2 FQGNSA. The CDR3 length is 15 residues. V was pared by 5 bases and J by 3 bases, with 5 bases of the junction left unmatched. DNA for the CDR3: TGTGCCAGCAGCCCGGGACTAGCGATAACAGATACGCAGTATTTT. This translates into CASSPGLAITDTQYF.

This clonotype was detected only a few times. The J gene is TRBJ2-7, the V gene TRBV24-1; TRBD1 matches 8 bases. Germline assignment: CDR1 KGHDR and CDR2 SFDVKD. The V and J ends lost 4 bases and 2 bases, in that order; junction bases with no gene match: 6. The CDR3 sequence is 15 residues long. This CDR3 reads CATSEAGGDTYEQYF. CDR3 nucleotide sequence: TGTGCCACCAGTGAAGCAGGGGGCGACACCTACGAGCAGTACTTC.

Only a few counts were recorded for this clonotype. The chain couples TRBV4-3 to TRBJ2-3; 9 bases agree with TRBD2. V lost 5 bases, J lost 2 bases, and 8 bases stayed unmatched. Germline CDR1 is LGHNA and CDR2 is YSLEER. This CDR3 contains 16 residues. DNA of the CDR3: TGCGCCAGCAGCTTACTTAGCGGGAGAAACACAGATACGCAGTATTTT. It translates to CASSLLSGRNTDTQYF.

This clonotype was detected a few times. The CDR3 bases are TGTGCCAGCAGCCCCTGGACAGGGTCGAACACTGAAGCTTTCTTT. It translates to CASSPWTGSNTEAFF. V gene TRBV7-2 combines with J gene TRBJ1-1; 8 positions agree with TRBD1. The CDR3 is made up of 15 amino acids. Looked up from germline, CDR1 is SGHTA and CDR2 is FQGNSA. The J segment lost 1 base and the V segment lost 5 bases, leaving 6 bases of the junction unmatched. Complete variable domain (other parts from reference TRBV7-2 and TRBJ1-1): GAGVSQSPSNKVTEKGKDVELRCDPISGHTALYWYRQSLGQGLEFLIYFQGNSAPDKSGLPSDRFSAERTGGSVSTLTIQRTQQEDSAVYLCASSPWTGSNTEAFFGQGTRLTVV.